Each of the 7 T cell receptor beta chains below was sequenced from the same sample in a study of T cells in Graves' hyperthyroidism and ophthalmopathy. Amplified TCR beta CDR3 regions came from RNA transcripts. The HTBI primer set served for first-round RT-PCR of the TCR CDR3. TCRdb reprocessed the multiplex PCR reads via MiXCR and lists one record per CDR3 protein. The sample contains roughly 240,000 distinct CDR3 sequences, approximately 24% of which appear only once. The material sequenced was blood. These TCRs come from a woman between 40 and 55 years old with Graves' ophthalmopathy.

The gene calls are TRBV2 and TRBJ2-2, with D possibly matching TRBD2 (5 bases). Germline-derived CDR1 and CDR2 are SNHLY and FYNNEI. Trimming took off 4 bases at V and 12 bases at J, with 9 bases between the two ends. This CDR3 contains 11 residues. The CDR3 DNA is TGTGCCAGCAGTGGTGGGAGCAAGCTGTTTTTT. Translated: CASSGGSKLFF.

Turning to this clonotype: Since a much larger clone is just one base distant, this may be a read error. This chain joins TRBV5-1 and TRBJ2-2; D is uncertain. The CDR3 loop spans 15 amino acids. CDR1 and CDR2 (germline): SGHRS, YFSETQ. CDR3: CVSSLGVGFTGELFF. CDR3 nucleotides: TGCGTCAGCAGCTTGGGTGTAGGTTTCACCGGGGAGCTGTTTTTT.

In this sample, this clonotype turned up many times. This chain uses TRBV6-2 or TRBV6-3 with TRBJ2-7; the D gene is possibly TRBD1 (6 bases). The V gene lost 2 bases and the J gene lost 8 bases, with 7 bases spanning the gap. CDR1 and CDR2 from the germline V gene are MNHEY and SVGEGT. The CDR3 covers 11 residues. The CDR3 DNA reads TGTGCCAGCAGTTACCAGGGGAAGCAGTACTTC. Translated: CASSYQGKQYF.

Ten or more counts support this clonotype. This chain uses TRBV11-3 with TRBJ1-5; D is ambiguous. The V and J ends lost 3 bases and 5 bases respectively, with 14 bases between them. Germline loops: CDR1 SGHNT, CDR2 YENEEA. This CDR3 has 15 residues. CDR3: CASSFHGRKDQPQHF. The CDR3 nucleotides read TGTGCCAGCAGCTTTCACGGACGGAAAGATCAGCCCCAGCATTTT.

This clonotype turned up a few times. V and J are TRBV11-2 and TRBJ2-7, with 8 bases fitting TRBD2. CDR1 and CDR2 from the germline V gene are SGHAT and FQNNGV. Unmatched junction bases numbered 7, after V lost 5 bases and J lost 4 bases. This CDR3 has 14 amino acids. This CDR3 is CASSPREGEYEQYF. CDR3 nucleotide sequence: TGTGCCAGCAGCCCCCGGGAGGGGGAGTACGAGCAGTACTTC.

As concerns this clonotype: This may stem from a read error, because a much larger clone lies one nucleotide away. This chain uses TRBV20-1 with TRBJ1-3; D perhaps matches TRBD1 (6 bases). Per germline, CDR1 DFQATT and CDR2 SNEGSKA (reference sequence). CDR3 length: 17 amino acids. CDR3: CRARAPDRSRSGNTIYF. The DNA of the CDR3 is TGCCGTGCTAGAGCCCCGGACAGAAGTCGCTCTGGAAACACCATATATTTT.

This clonotype was seen a few times. The J gene is TRBJ1-1, the V gene TRBV5-1, with 8 bases matching TRBD1. The CDR3 runs 16 residues. Germline V lookup: CDR1 SGHRS, CDR2 YFSETQ. The V and J ends lost 4 bases and 4 bases, in that order; junction bases with no gene match: 12. CDR3 in DNA: TGCGCCAGCAGCCCGATCCCAGGGGGCGCGAGCACTGAAGCTTTCTTT. Translation: CASSPIPGGASTEAFF.